This T cell receptor (beta chain) stems from a study of radiotherapy plus CTLA-4 blockade in lung cancer. As for the study in general: Disease control reached more than 25%, with objective responses in 15% to 20%.

There are a few counts of this clone. No antigen is known for it. The data were produced by immunoSEQ multiplex PCR, yet TCRdb's version contains in-frame clones alone and is incomplete. The table includes 50,000 to 75,000 clones, approximately 80% detected once. Study observations and caveats: Blood-borne expansion of tumor-derived TCR clones followed radiotherapy plus ipilimumab.

This CDR3 has 16 amino acids. Trimming removed 1 base at V and 0 bases at J, with 11 bases between. CDR1 SGHRS and CDR2 YFSETQ come from the germline V gene. Receiving focal radiation plus CTLA-4 blockade with ipilimumab were patients who had chemo-refractory metastatic non-small-cell lung cancer. J is TRBJ1-3 and V is TRBV5-1; possible D gene TRBD1, 5 bases. Sequenced material: peripheral blood, taken from a patient treated with radiotherapy plus ipilimumab. The sequence was collected from a human donor with non-small cell lung cancer who had a complete response to radiotherapy plus ipilimumab. Here the CDR3 DNA reads TGCGCCAGCAGCTTGAGGGGCGCAGACTCTGGAAACACCATATATTTT. It codes for CASSLRGADSGNTIYF.